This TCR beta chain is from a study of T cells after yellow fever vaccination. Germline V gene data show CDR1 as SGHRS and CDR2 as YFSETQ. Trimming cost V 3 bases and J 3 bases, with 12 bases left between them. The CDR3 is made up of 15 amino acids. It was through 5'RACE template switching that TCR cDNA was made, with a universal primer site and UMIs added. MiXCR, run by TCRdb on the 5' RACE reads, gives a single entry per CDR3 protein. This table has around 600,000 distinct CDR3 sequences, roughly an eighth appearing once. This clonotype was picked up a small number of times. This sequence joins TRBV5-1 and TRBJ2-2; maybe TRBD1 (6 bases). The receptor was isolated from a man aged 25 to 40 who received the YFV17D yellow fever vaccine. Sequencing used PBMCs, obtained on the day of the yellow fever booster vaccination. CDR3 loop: CASSSGQPDTGELFF. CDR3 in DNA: TGCGCCAGCAGCTCCGGACAGCCGGACACCGGGGAGCTGTTTTTT.